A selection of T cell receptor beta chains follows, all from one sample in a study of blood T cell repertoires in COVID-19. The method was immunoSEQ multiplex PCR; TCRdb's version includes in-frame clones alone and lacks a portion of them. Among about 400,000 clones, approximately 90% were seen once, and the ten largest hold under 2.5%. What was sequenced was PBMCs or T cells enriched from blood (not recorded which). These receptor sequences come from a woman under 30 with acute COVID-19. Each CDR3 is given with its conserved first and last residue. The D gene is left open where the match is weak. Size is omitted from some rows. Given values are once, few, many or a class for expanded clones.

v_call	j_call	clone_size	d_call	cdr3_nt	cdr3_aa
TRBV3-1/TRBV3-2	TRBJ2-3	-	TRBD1	TGTGCCAGCAGCCTGCGGACAGGGGGGGGAGATACGCAGTATTTT	CASSLRTGGGDTQYF
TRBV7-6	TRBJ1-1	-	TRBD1	TGTGCCAGCAGCTTAGACACAGGGGGGAACACTGAAGCTTTCTTT	CASSLDTGGNTEAFF
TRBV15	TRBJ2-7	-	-	TGTGCCACCAGCACCTTGGAACTAGCAGCACCCTACGAGCAGTACTTC	CATSTLELAAPYEQYF
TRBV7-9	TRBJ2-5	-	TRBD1	TGTGCCAGCAGACGGGACAGGGGACGGGAGACCCAGTACTTC	CASRRDRGRETQYF
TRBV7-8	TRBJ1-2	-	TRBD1	TGTGCCAGCAGCCCATCATACCGGGACAGGGCCTATGGCTACACCTTC	CASSPSYRDRAYGYTF
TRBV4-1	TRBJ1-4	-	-	TGCGCCAGCAGCCAAGAGGGGGGGAGTGAAAAACTGTTTTTT	CASSQEGGSEKLFF
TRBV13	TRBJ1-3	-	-	TGTGCCAGCAGCTTAGGTCCTCAGGGAGGGTATTTT	CASSLGPQGGYF
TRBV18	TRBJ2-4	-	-	TGTGCCAGCTCACCCTTGACAGGAGATATCAACATTCAGTACTTC	CASSPLTGDINIQYF
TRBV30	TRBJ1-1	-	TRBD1	TGTGCCTGGAGTGGAGTAGGGACAGCGAACACTGAAGCTTTCTTT	CAWSGVGTANTEAFF
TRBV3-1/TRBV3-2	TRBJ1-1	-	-	TGTGCCAGCAGCCAAGATTGGAGGGGGGGTGCTTTCTTT	CASSQDWRGGAFF
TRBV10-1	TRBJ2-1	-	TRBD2	TGCGCCAGCAGTGAGAGGACTAGCGGGGCCCCCAATGAGCAGTTCTTC	CASSERTSGAPNEQFF
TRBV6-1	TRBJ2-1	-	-	TGTGCCAGCAGTGAAGCAGCCGGGAGATTACTCAATGAGCAGTTCTTC	CASSEAAGRLLNEQFF
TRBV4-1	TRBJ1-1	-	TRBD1	TGCGCCAGCAGCCTTCTCGGGACAGAGGTTGAAGCTTTCTTT	CASSLLGTEVEAFF
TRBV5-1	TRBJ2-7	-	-	TGCGCCAGCAGCACTGACAACGGGCAGTACTTC	CASSTDNGQYF
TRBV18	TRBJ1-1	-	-	TGTGCCAGCTCACCAACGGAGGACACTGAAGCTTTCTTT	CASSPTEDTEAFF
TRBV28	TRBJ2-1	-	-	TGTGCCAGCAGTTTAACTAGTCTGTCCTACAATGAGCAGTTCTTC	CASSLTSLSYNEQFF
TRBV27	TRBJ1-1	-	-	TGTGCCAGCAGTAGAGCTCGGAACACTGAAGCTTTCTTT	CASSRARNTEAFF
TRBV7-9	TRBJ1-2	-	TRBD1	TGTGCCAGCAGCCGCGTGAGGGACAGGGAGGGCTCCTATGGCTACACCTTC	CASSRVRDREGSYGYTF
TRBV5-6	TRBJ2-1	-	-	TGTGCCAGCAGCTTGGGGCTGGGAGACCCCTCCTACAATGAGCAGTTCTTC	CASSLGLGDPSYNEQFF
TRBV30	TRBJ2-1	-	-	TGTGCCTGGACCCCCTTCTACAATGAGCAGTTCTTC	CAWTPFYNEQFF
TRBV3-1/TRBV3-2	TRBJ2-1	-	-	TGTGCCAGCAGCCCCAGAACAGGGAGGGATCTCAATGAGCAGTTCTTC	CASSPRTGRDLNEQFF
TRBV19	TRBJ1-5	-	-	TGTGCCTGCGAACTAGGGAGCAATCAGCCCCAGCATTTT	CACELGSNQPQHF
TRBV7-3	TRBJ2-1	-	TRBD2	TGTGCCAGCAGCTTGGGACTAGCGGGGGGAAGTGAGCAGTTCTTC	CASSLGLAGGSEQFF
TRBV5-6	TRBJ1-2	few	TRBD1	TGTGCCAGCACCTCCCGACAGGGTATGCATGGCTACACCTTC	CASTSRQGMHGYTF
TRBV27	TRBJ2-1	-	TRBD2	TGTGCCAGCAGTTATGGACTAGCGGCAAATGAGCAGTTCTTC	CASSYGLAANEQFF
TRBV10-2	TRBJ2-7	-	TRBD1	TGCGCCAGCAGTGAGACACAGGGGAGATACTACGAGCAGTACTTC	CASSETQGRYYEQYF
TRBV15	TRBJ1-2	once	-	TGTGCCACCAGCAGAGATCACGGTTCTGGCTACACCTTC	CATSRDHGSGYTF
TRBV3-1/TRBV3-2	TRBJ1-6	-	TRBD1	TGTGCCAGCAGCGGACAGGGTTTTAATTCACCCCTCCACTTT	CASSGQGFNSPLHF
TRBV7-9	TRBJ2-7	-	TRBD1	TGTGCCAGCAGCGAAAAGGAAAGGACAGGGGTATACGAGCAGTACTTC	CASSEKERTGVYEQYF
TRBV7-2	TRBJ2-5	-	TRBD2	TGTGCCAGCAGCTACGGACTAGCGGGAGTTGAGACCCAGTACTTC	CASSYGLAGVETQYF
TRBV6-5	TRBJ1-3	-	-	TGTGCCAGCAGGGCTCTGGGAGGGGACGGAAACACCATATATTTT	CASRALGGDGNTIYF
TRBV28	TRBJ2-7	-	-	TGTGCCAGCAGTTTATTCCGACAGTTCCACTCCTACGAGCAGTACTTC	CASSLFRQFHSYEQYF
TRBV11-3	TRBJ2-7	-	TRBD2	TGTGCCAGCAGCTTAGCGGGAGGCGAGCAGTACTTC	CASSLAGGEQYF
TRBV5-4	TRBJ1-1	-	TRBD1	TGTGCCAGCAGGCCGGGACAGGTGAACACTGAAGCTTTCTTT	CASRPGQVNTEAFF
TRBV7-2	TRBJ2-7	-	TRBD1	TGTGCCAGCAGCCAAATCCCGGGACAGAACGAGCAGTACTTC	CASSQIPGQNEQYF
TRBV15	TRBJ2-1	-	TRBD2	TGTGCCACCAGCAGAGATCTAATGGGAGGGAGGAATGAGCAGTTCTTC	CATSRDLMGGRNEQFF
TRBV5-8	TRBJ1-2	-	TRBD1	TGTGCCAGCAGCTTTACAGGGGGGAGAGATGGCTACACCTTC	CASSFTGGRDGYTF
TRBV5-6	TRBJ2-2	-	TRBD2	TGTGCCAGCAGCTTGTCACTAGCGGATGGGGAGCTGTTTTTT	CASSLSLADGELFF
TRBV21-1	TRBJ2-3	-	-	TGTGCCAGCAGAACTCCCCCCTGCACAGATACGCAGTATTTT	CASRTPPCTDTQYF
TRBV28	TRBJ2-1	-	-	TGTGCCAGTGAGGGAAAGAACTACAATGAGCAGTTCTTC	CASEGKNYNEQFF
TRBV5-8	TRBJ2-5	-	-	TGTGCCAGCAGCTTGGGGGGGGTCGAAGAGACCCAGTACTTC	CASSLGGVEETQYF
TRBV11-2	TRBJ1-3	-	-	TGTGCCAGCAGCGACAGCACCTCTGGAAACACCATATATTTT	CASSDSTSGNTIYF
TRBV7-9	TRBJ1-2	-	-	TGTGCCAGCAGCCCGGGGGTTGGCGGCTACACCTTC	CASSPGVGGYTF
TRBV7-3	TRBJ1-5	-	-	TGTGCCAGCAGCTCCGGACCGGGGGATCAGCCCCAGCATTTT	CASSSGPGDQPQHF
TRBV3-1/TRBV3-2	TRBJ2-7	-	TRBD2	TGTGCCAGCAGCCAAGTGGCTAGCGGGAGGGGTGAGCAGTACTTC	CASSQVASGRGEQYF
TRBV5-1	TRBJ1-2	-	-	TGCGCCAGCAGCTTGAAGGCGGATCCCCCCACCTTC	CASSLKADPPTF
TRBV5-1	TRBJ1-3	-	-	TGCGCCAGCAGCTTGTCCTCGCGGGCGAGCTCTGGAAACACCATATATTTT	CASSLSSRASSGNTIYF
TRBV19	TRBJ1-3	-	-	TGTGCCATAGACAGGAGCTCTGGAAACACCATATATTTT	CAIDRSSGNTIYF
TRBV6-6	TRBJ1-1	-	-	TGTGCCAACAGAGAGAGAGTTAACACTGAAGCTTTCTTT	CANRERVNTEAFF
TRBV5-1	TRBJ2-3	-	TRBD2	TGCGCCAGCAGCTTGCGGGGGGGTTTAGCAGATACGCAGTATTTT	CASSLRGGLADTQYF
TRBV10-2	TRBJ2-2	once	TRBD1	TGCGCCAGCAGCCCCGGGACAGGGAACACCGGGGAGCTGTTTTTT	CASSPGTGNTGELFF
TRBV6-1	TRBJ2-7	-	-	TGTGCCAGCAGTGAAGCGGTCGCAGGTACCTACGAGCAGTACTTC	CASSEAVAGTYEQYF
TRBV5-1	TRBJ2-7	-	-	TGCGCCAGCAGCTTGAGGGTCCGGGACTCCCTTTCCTACGAGCAGTACTTC	CASSLRVRDSLSYEQYF
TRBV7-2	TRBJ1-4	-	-	TGTGCCAGCAGCGCCCAGGGGACGAATAATGAAAAACTGTTTTTT	CASSAQGTNNEKLFF
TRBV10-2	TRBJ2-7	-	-	TGCGCCAGCAGACCAGTAGGAGGGGTCGAATACGAGCAGTACTTC	CASRPVGGVEYEQYF
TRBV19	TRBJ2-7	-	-	TGTGCCAGTAGACAACGTACTCGCTCAGGGGTAAGCTACGAGCAGTACTTC	CASRQRTRSGVSYEQYF
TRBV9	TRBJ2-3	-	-	TGTGCCAGCAGCGTAAGTTTAGCAGGGGTAGAGGGCACAGATACGCAGTATTTT	CASSVSLAGVEGTDTQYF
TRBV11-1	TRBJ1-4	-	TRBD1	TGTGCCAGCAGCCCCCAGGGGGCTGCTAATGAAAAACTGTTTTTT	CASSPQGAANEKLFF
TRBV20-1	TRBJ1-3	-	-	TGCAGTGCTAGTATAACAGGGAAGGGAAACACCATATATTTT	CSASITGKGNTIYF